These 32 T cell receptor beta chains originate from one sample sequenced in a study of T cell changes during pregnancy in multiple sclerosis. The data were produced by immunoSEQ multiplex PCR, yet TCRdb's version contains in-frame clones alone and is incomplete. The data contain 35,000 to 55,000 clones, around 93% of them singletons. This specimen was CD8+ T cells from peripheral blood mononuclear cells, taken after pregnancy. These receptors all stem from a female donor with multiple sclerosis, enrolled in a pregnancy study.

The chain combines TRBV7-9 with TRBJ2-1; 10 nucleotides line up with TRBD1. The CDR3 is 15 residues long. Germline V gene lookup returns CDR1 SEHNR and CDR2 FQNEAQ (reference sequence). The V gene end was trimmed by 3 bases and the J gene end by 5 bases; junction bases not matched to a gene: 4. CDR3 DNA sequence: TGTGCCAGCAGCTTCGGGACAGGGGCAAACAATGAGCAGTTCTTC. This encodes CASSFGTGANNEQFF.

This sequence joins TRBV15 and TRBJ2-7; 13 bases match TRBD2. Germline V gene data show CDR1 as LNHNV and CDR2 as YYDKDF (reference sequence). V shed 0 bases and J 6 bases; nucleotides not matched to a gene: 8. This CDR3 is built from 17 residues. The CDR3 reads CATSRDSGTSGTGEQYF. CDR3 DNA sequence: TGTGCCACCAGCAGAGATTCGGGGACTAGCGGGACGGGCGAGCAGTACTTC.

CDR3 loop: CASSYQFGSDTQYF. The DNA for the CDR3 is TGTGCCAGCAGTTATCAGTTCGGGTCAGATACGCAGTATTTT. The J gene is TRBJ2-3, the V gene TRBV6-5, with no clear D. Germline lookup yields CDR1 MNHEY and CDR2 SVGAGI. V was trimmed by 3 bases and J by 4 bases, leaving 11 bases between them. The CDR3 spans 14 residues.

The gene calls are TRBV11-2 and TRBJ2-7; TRBD1 agrees at 9 bases. The trim removed 4 bases at V and 6 bases at J, leaving 4 bases unmatched. The CDR3 covers 13 residues. Germline values: CDR1 SGHAT, CDR2 FQNNGV. The CDR3 bases are TGTGCCAGCAGCTCAGGACAGGGGCTCGAGCAGTACTTC. Its translation: CASSSGQGLEQYF.

The rearrangement joins TRBV7-3 to TRBJ2-5; maybe TRBD1 (6 bases). Germline lookup yields CDR1 SGHTA and CDR2 FQGTGA. There are 15 residues in the CDR3. Trimming pared 0 bases from V and 5 bases from J, leaving 13 bases between. The CDR3 sequence is CASSLTSGDMETQYF. CDR3 nucleotide sequence: TGTGCCAGCAGCTTAACGTCTGGGGACATGGAGACCCAGTACTTC. Looking up the rest from reference TRBV7-3 and TRBJ2-5 gives the full variable domain: GAGVSQTPSNKVTEKGKYVELRCDPISGHTALYWYRQSLGQGPEFLIYFQGTGAADDSGLPNDRFFAVRPEGSVSTLKIQRTERGDSAVYLCASSLTSGDMETQYFGPGTRLLVL.

The genes are TRBV15 and TRBJ2-1; 10 nucleotides match TRBD2. Trimming at V came to 2 bases and at J to 7 bases, leaving 11 bases not matched to a gene. Germline V CDR1 and CDR2: LNHNV, YYDKDF (reference sequence). CDR3 size: 17 residues. Here the CDR3 reads CATSRTKREGIKNEQFF. DNA for the CDR3: TGTGCCACCAGCAGAACCAAGCGGGAGGGAATTAAGAATGAGCAGTTCTTC. Based on the CDR3 plus reference TRBV15 and TRBJ2-1, the full variable domain is DAMVIQNPRYQVTQFGKPVTLSCSQTLNHNVMYWYQQKSSQAPKLLFHYYDKDFNNEADTPDNFQSRRPNTSFCFLDIRSPGLGDTAMYLCATSRTKREGIKNEQFFGPGTRLTVL.

This chain joins TRBV29-1 and TRBJ2-1; tentatively, D is TRBD2 (5 bases). The CDR3 runs 18 residues. In germline, CDR1 is SQVTM, CDR2 ANQGSEA. V was shortened by 6 bases and J by 0 bases, with 24 bases between the two germline ends. The CDR3 nucleotides read TGCAGCGTCAAAGGACTTGTCATGGGCCTCAGCTCCTACAATGAGCAGTTCTTC. This gives the protein CSVKGLVMGLSSYNEQFF.

The gene calls are TRBV29-1 and TRBJ2-5, with D possibly TRBD1 on 5 matching bases. Germline lookup yields CDR1 SQVTM and CDR2 ANQGSEA. This CDR3 spans 14 amino acids. Trimming pared 5 bases from V and 4 bases from J, leaving 17 bases between. CDR3 loop: CSVTTAHGPETQYF. For the CDR3, the DNA is TGCAGCGTTACGACAGCGCATGGGCCAGAGACCCAGTACTTC.

V usage is TRBV28 and J usage is TRBJ2-5; a possible D gene is TRBD1 (6 bases). CDR3 length: 13 residues. V was pared by 6 bases and J by 5 bases, with 13 bases between. From germline, CDR1 is MDHEN and CDR2 SYDVKM. The CDR3 protein is CASSKDSWETQYF. The DNA for the CDR3 is TGTGCCAGCAGCAAGGACAGTTGGGAGACCCAGTACTTC. Combining the CDR3 with reference TRBV28 and TRBJ2-5 gives the whole variable domain DVKVTQSSRYLVKRTGEKVFLECVQDMDHENMFWYRQDPGLGLRLIYFSYDVKMKEKGDIPEGYSVSREKKERFSLILESASTNQTSMYLCASSKDSWETQYFGPGTRLLVL.

This chain links TRBV4-2 with TRBJ1-3; D is undetermined. This CDR3 contains 16 residues. Germline CDR1 LGHNA, CDR2 YNFKEQ. The V and J ends lost 1 base and 0 bases respectively, with 10 bases between them. The CDR3 loop is CASSQGGRRSGNTIYF. CDR3 DNA: TGTGCCAGCAGCCAAGGAGGTCGCCGCTCTGGAAACACCATATATTTT.

The rearrangement uses TRBV6-1 and TRBJ1-3; the D gene is possibly TRBD1 (5 bases). The V end lost 2 bases, the J end lost 4 bases, and 9 bases lay between the germline ends. The CDR3 is made up of 14 amino acids. CDR1 is MNHNS and CDR2 is SASEGT in the germline V gene. The CDR3 DNA reads TGTGCCAGCAGTGAATTGGCAGGGGGAAACACCATATATTTT. Residues: CASSELAGGNTIYF.

The CDR3 spells CASSPAQGVNEQYF. Here the CDR3 DNA reads TGTGCCAGCAGCCCAGCGCAGGGGGTAAACGAGCAGTACTTC. The chain employs TRBV7-7 and TRBJ2-7; TRBD1 matches at 7 bases. The trim removed 5 bases at V and 5 bases at J, leaving 9 bases unmatched. Per germline, CDR1 SSHAT and CDR2 FNYEAQ (reference sequence). This CDR3 is 14 amino acids long.

The gene calls are TRBV14 and TRBJ1-3; the D is unclear. V gave up 1 base and J gave up 0 bases, with 16 bases separating them. The germline gives CDR1 SGHDN, CDR2 FVKESK. The CDR3 contains 18 residues. DNA for the CDR3: TGTGCCAGCAGCCAAGTAGATGCCCACGCTTACTCTGGAAACACCATATATTTT. It yields the protein CASSQVDAHAYSGNTIYF.

The chain links TRBV28 to TRBJ2-7; 7 positions match TRBD1. Looked up from germline, CDR1 is MDHEN and CDR2 is SYDVKM. V shed 4 bases, J shed 3 bases, and the junction held 0 bases outside the gene matches. CDR3 length: 12 residues. The CDR3 reads CASSWDSYEQYF. Here the CDR3 DNA reads TGTGCCAGCAGTTGGGACAGCTACGAGCAGTACTTC.

The chain carries TRBV19 and TRBJ2-3; no clear D gene. The CDR3 length is 13 residues. From germline, CDR1 is LNHDA and CDR2 SQIVND (reference sequence). Trimming cost V 3 bases and J 6 bases, with 10 bases left between them. CDR3 sequence: CASSIEFQDTQYF. CDR3 DNA sequence: TGTGCCAGTAGTATTGAATTTCAGGATACGCAGTATTTT.

The chain combines TRBV7-9 with TRBJ2-7; possibly TRBD2 for D (5 bases). The CDR3 covers 15 residues. CDR1 is SEHNR and CDR2 is FQNEAQ in the germline V gene (reference sequence). V was trimmed by 4 bases and J by 0 bases, leaving 13 bases between them. DNA of the CDR3: TGTGCCAGCAGCTCCCGACTACAAGGCTCCTACGAGCAGTACTTC. Translation: CASSSRLQGSYEQYF.

This chain links TRBV2 with TRBJ2-3; D perhaps matches TRBD2 (6 bases). This CDR3 is built from 14 residues. Germline V gene lookup returns CDR1 SNHLY and CDR2 FYNNEI. V lost 5 bases and J lost 0, with 9 bases in between. The CDR3 coding sequence is TGTGCCAGCAGTTTTGGGACTAGCACAGATACGCAGTATTTT. This sequence encodes CASSFGTSTDTQYF.

A single count supports this clone. The V call is TRBV7-3, the J call TRBJ2-1; 7 bases are shared with TRBD2. The germline V gene encodes CDR1 SGHTA and CDR2 FQGTGA. The CDR3 consists of 14 residues. The V segment lost 5 bases and the J segment 7 bases; nucleotides outside the gene matches: 8. The CDR3 region has the DNA TGTGCCAGCAGCCCTGTAGCGGGTTATAATGAGCAGTTCTTC. It codes for CASSPVAGYNEQFF.

This chain links TRBV5-5 with TRBJ2-7, with D perhaps matching TRBD1 (6 bases). Germline-derived CDR1 and CDR2 are SGHKS and YYEKEE (reference sequence). CDR3 length: 14 residues. V gave up 0 bases and J gave up 2 bases, with 9 bases separating them. CDR3 protein: CASSLVQGTYEQYF. In DNA form, the CDR3 reads TGTGCCAGCAGCTTGGTTCAGGGGACCTACGAGCAGTACTTC.

This chain joins TRBV27 and TRBJ2-1; 8 bases are a match to TRBD2. The CDR3 extends over 16 amino acids. Trimming removed 5 bases from V and 3 bases from J; junction bases left unmatched: 9. The germline V gene has CDR1 MNHEY and CDR2 SMNVEV (reference sequence). The DNA for the CDR3 is TGTGCCAGCAGTCACCCGGGGGGGGGCTTCTACAATGAGCAGTTCTTC. Its translation is CASSHPGGGFYNEQFF.

This clone is a singleton in its sample. The DNA of the CDR3 is TGTGCCAGCTGCGCCGAACGGGATTTAAGCTACAATGAGCAGTTCTTC. It yields the protein CASCAERDLSYNEQFF. The chain employs TRBV18 and TRBJ2-1; TRBD2 might be the D (5 bases). The CDR3 runs 16 residues. The germline gives CDR1 KGHSH, CDR2 LQKENI. Trimming pared 7 bases from V and 3 bases from J, leaving 19 bases between.

This clone turned up a few times. Other nucleotide sequences from this sample produce the same CDR3. This chain links TRBV27 with TRBJ2-2; D gene uncertain. CDR1 and CDR2 from the germline V gene are MNHEY and SMNVEV (reference sequence). V lost 0 bases and J lost 4, with 3 bases in between. The CDR3 loop spans 13 amino acids. DNA of the CDR3: TGTGCCAGCAGTTTATCGAGCACCGGGGAGCTGTTTTTT. Protein product: CASSLSSTGELFF.

The CDR3, as DNA: TGTGCCAGCAGCTTACTACACAGAAAAGAGACCCAGTACTTC. It translates to CASSLLHRKETQYF. This rearrangement joins TRBV7-9 to TRBJ2-5; D is unclear. V lost 2 bases and J 3 bases, leaving 10 bases between the germline ends. Per germline, CDR1 SEHNR and CDR2 FQNEAQ (reference sequence). The CDR3 has 14 amino acids.

V is TRBV28 and J is TRBJ2-7; 7 bases are shared with TRBD2. The CDR3 has 14 residues. Per the germline V gene, CDR1 is MDHEN and CDR2 is SYDVKM. V shed 3 bases, J shed 6 bases, and the junction held 8 bases outside the gene matches. CDR3 loop: CASSLGGARIEQYF. The CDR3 DNA reads TGTGCCAGCAGTTTGGGAGGGGCGAGGATCGAGCAGTACTTC.

V is TRBV5-8 and J is TRBJ1-5; 9 bases align to TRBD1. Losses at the gene ends were 3 bases for V and 2 bases for J; bases not matched to a gene: 6. Per germline, CDR1 SGHTS and CDR2 YDEGEE. This CDR3 comprises 16 residues. CDR3: CASSSAGQGRNQPQHF. Here the CDR3 DNA reads TGTGCCAGCAGCTCCGCGGGACAGGGACGCAATCAGCCCCAGCATTTT.

The chain couples TRBV29-1 to TRBJ2-1; TRBD2 matches 7 bases. This CDR3 region has 14 residues. J gave up 8 bases and V 3 bases, and 10 bases lay outside the gene matches. Per the germline V gene, CDR1 is SQVTM and CDR2 is ANQGSEA. The CDR3 loop is CSVDLGGSRDEQFF. The DNA for the CDR3 is TGCAGCGTTGATTTGGGCGGGAGTCGGGATGAGCAGTTCTTC.

The genes are TRBV10-1 and TRBJ1-2; D is undetermined. V lost 2 bases to trimming and J lost 3 bases, with 7 bases between them. This CDR3 comprises 13 residues. Germline V CDR1 and CDR2: WNHNN, SYGVQD (reference sequence). CDR3 amino acids: CASSESPDYGYTF. CDR3 nucleotide sequence: TGCGCCAGCAGTGAGAGCCCGGACTATGGCTACACCTTC.

The chain is built from TRBV4-3 and TRBJ1-1, with TRBD1 identical over 7 bases. Per the germline V gene, CDR1 is LGHNA and CDR2 is YSLEER. The CDR3 consists of 16 residues. J lost 1 base, V lost 4 bases, and 9 bases had no gene match. CDR3 in amino acids: CASSPGTAQGNTEAFF. DNA for the CDR3: TGCGCCAGCAGCCCGGGGACAGCCCAAGGGAACACTGAAGCTTTCTTT.

As DNA, the CDR3 is TGTGCCAGCAGCCAGGATAAGACTAGCGGAGAACTTACCTACGAGCAGTACTTC. Its translation is CASSQDKTSGELTYEQYF. The chain has TRBV4-2 and TRBJ2-7; 9 bases fit TRBD2. The CDR3 loop spans 18 amino acids. J lost 2 bases, V lost 3 bases, and 14 bases had no gene match. Germline V gene data show CDR1 as LGHNA and CDR2 as YNFKEQ.

The chain links TRBV19 to TRBJ2-1, with 7 bases matching TRBD2. Per germline, CDR1 LNHDA and CDR2 SQIVND (reference sequence). This CDR3 has 12 residues. V lost 4 bases to trimming and J lost 15 bases; unmatched junction nucleotides: 9. This CDR3 is CASSTLREGRFF. The CDR3 DNA is TGTGCCAGTAGTACCCTCAGGGAGGGGAGGTTCTTC.

The chain uses TRBV7-9 and TRBJ2-5; TRBD2 aligns across 10 bases. The CDR3 spans 17 residues. V lost 4 bases to trimming and J lost 5 bases; unmatched junction nucleotides: 13. The germline CDR1 and CDR2 sequences are SEHNR and FQNEAQ (reference sequence). The CDR3 region has the DNA TGTGCCAGCAGCTGGCTAGCGGGAGTCCCCATACAGGAGACCCAGTACTTC. The encoded protein is CASSWLAGVPIQETQYF.

The V gene is TRBV7-9, the J gene TRBJ2-7; the match to TRBD2 covers 8 bases. Germline V gives CDR1 SEHNR, CDR2 FQNEAQ (reference sequence). The CDR3 covers 15 residues. The V and J ends lost 5 bases and 6 bases, in that order; junction bases with no gene match: 12. The CDR3 nucleotides are TGTGCCAGCAGCCCCCGGGGCGGGGGGACCACCGAGCAGTACTTC. Translation gives CASSPRGGGTTEQYF.